The clone carrying this T cell receptor beta chain was recorded only once. Its antigen is currently unknown. Separate from the approximately 720-subject first cohort, the roughly 120-subject validation cohort was the one that the donors belonged to. The CDR3 consists of 15 residues. Germline CDR1 is SEHNR and CDR2 is FQNEAQ (reference sequence). J gave up 15 bases and V 4 bases, and 16 bases lay outside the gene matches. This entry is derived from a study of cytomegalovirus exposure and HLA in healthy donors. Study-level information: A later analysis reported the 100 to 150 validation repertoires used the same platform as the roughly 700 first-cohort repertoires. General observations from the study: The study flagged about 150 TCR beta chains as cytomegalovirus-associated.

The repertoire was sequenced with immunoSEQ multiplex PCR; TCRdb's copy has only in-frame clones and lacks some. The sample has 100,000 to 150,000 clones, around 88% seen once. This receptor was obtained from a man aged 18 to 35 in good health and CMV-seronegative. Source material: PBMCs. The chain recombines TRBV7-9 with TRBJ2-1, with TRBD1 matching 9 bases. The CDR3 sequence: CASSSRKRTGTGWFF. The CDR3 region has the DNA TGTGCCAGCAGCTCCCGAAAGCGTACCGGGACAGGGTGGTTCTTC.